Sequencing of this T cell receptor (beta chain) was carried out in a study of regulatory T cells in long-lasting Graves disease. This clonotype has just a few counts. Its antigen is unknown. Combining iRepertoire HTBI primers with Arm-PCR of CDR3 regions, the authors built TCR beta libraries. TCRdb re-derived calls from the multiplex PCR reads in MiXCR, one entry per CDR3 protein. The repertoire holds approximately 400,000 distinct CDR3 sequences, with about a quarter as singletons. The study, taken as a whole, reports: TRBV28, TRBJ1-2 and TRBJ2-5 were favored in persistent disease.

Time point in this sample: persistent/refractory GD, antithyroid drugs over 5 years with positive TRAb. Scientists built the TCR library using RNA that was extracted from PBMCs. American Thyroid Association guidelines served as the basis for diagnosing Graves' disease. Trimming cost V 6 bases and J 5 bases, with 8 bases left between them. CDR1 ENHRY and CDR2 SYGVKD come from the germline V gene. This CDR3 region has 11 residues. This receptor was obtained from a female donor with Graves disease. The chain recombines TRBV10-3 with TRBJ2-7; D not certain. Specimen: peripheral blood mononuclear cells (PBMCs), collected when the disease was refractory, from a patient treated with antithyroid drugs. The DNA of the CDR3 is TGTGCCATCAGCCAGGTCGACGAGCAGTACTTC. This gives the protein CAISQVDEQYF.